The rows below give T cell receptor beta chains drawn from one sample of a study of T-cell memory formation after mild COVID-19. From the 5' RACE reads, TCRdb called clonotypes with MiXCR, one entry per CDR3 protein. The sample has hundreds of thousands of distinct CDR3 sequences, over 7% seen once. Sequenced input: PBMCs or a T cell subset sorted from them (not recorded which). The receptors were gathered from a young man who had mild COVID-19 (a few samples of this study predate the infection). Cell type and time point are not known. Both conserved end residues are part of each CDR3.

v_gene	j_gene	CDR3aa
TRBV6-6	TRBJ2-7	CASTWEVSYEQYF
TRBV20-1	TRBJ1-3	CSALFDTIYF
TRBV4-3	TRBJ1-1	CASSQTPWPNTEAFF
TRBV12-3/TRBV12-4	TRBJ2-7	CASSLPGQGVEQYF
TRBV12-3/TRBV12-4	TRBJ1-2	CASSRVPYGGYTF
TRBV5-5	TRBJ2-6	CASSPYGLAGVSVSGANVLTF
TRBV3-1	TRBJ2-3	CASSQSYLTYTDTQYF
TRBV11-1	TRBJ2-5	CASSLWGTTQETQYF
TRBV25-1	TRBJ2-3	CASTGAATDTQYF
TRBV12-3/TRBV12-4	TRBJ2-3	CASSLGVSDTQYF
TRBV12-3/TRBV12-4	TRBJ1-6	CASTPGARNSPLHF
TRBV5-1	TRBJ2-7	CASEPGTGPYEQYF
TRBV10-3	TRBJ2-3	CAISESGSTDTQYF
TRBV5-1	TRBJ2-2	CASSLIQNTGELFF
TRBV7-6	TRBJ1-1	CASSADRAVNTEAFF
TRBV5-4	TRBJ2-7	CASSLGATNPGEQYF
TRBV7-2	TRBJ2-1	CASSWGLAGGNEQFF
TRBV4-2	TRBJ2-3	CASSQGLGDIWTDTQYF
TRBV6-5	TRBJ2-1	CASSYSFPVAGGRIEQFF
TRBV5-1	TRBJ2-5	CASSWDRVSGETQYF
TRBV5-1	TRBJ1-6	CASSLETGGSSPLHF
TRBV3-1	TRBJ2-1	CASSLWRGTGDPNEQFF
TRBV4-3	TRBJ2-3	CASSQDRRDRVYPDTQYF
TRBV7-2	TRBJ2-7	CASSLVAGEQYF
TRBV6-5	TRBJ2-2	CASSYSGRQDANTGELFF
TRBV5-1	TRBJ2-3	CASSIGFTDTQYF
TRBV7-2	TRBJ2-2	CASSPSGTYTGELFF
TRBV6-5	TRBJ1-6	CASSYSDGSSYNSPLHF
TRBV7-9	TRBJ2-5	CASSTGGVKTQYF
TRBV19	TRBJ1-1	CASSIVENTEAFF
TRBV15	TRBJ2-1	CATSRGSNPGRVYLEQFF
TRBV2	TRBJ1-1	CASSELANTEAFF
TRBV5-5	TRBJ2-2	CASSFPPAGELFF
TRBV7-2	TRBJ1-2	CASSLNGGDANGYTF
TRBV7-3	TRBJ2-1	CASSLTLGGGYNEQFF
TRBV5-1	TRBJ2-5	CASSRGLLQETQYF
TRBV7-6	TRBJ2-3	CASSLVIERGGTDTQYF
TRBV6-1	TRBJ2-7	CASSGLLAEQYF
TRBV7-6	TRBJ1-4	CASSSLTPDFLATNEKLFF
TRBV7-9	TRBJ2-1	CASSFSGGFNEQFF
TRBV29-1	TRBJ1-2	CSAYLYGYTF
TRBV5-5	TRBJ2-1	CASSPGLAPSYNEQFF
TRBV5-6	TRBJ1-2	CASSWMDRGYGYTF
TRBV6-4	TRBJ2-3	CASSDWSTADTQYF
TRBV5-1	TRBJ2-5	CASSLIGAMGETQYF
TRBV5-1	TRBJ2-7	CASSPAGTSGGNEQYF
TRBV5-1	TRBJ1-6	CASSTGSTDSPLHF
TRBV20-1	TRBJ2-1	CSARAPGSGGQFF
TRBV5-1	TRBJ2-2	CASRKGSVGTGELFF
TRBV5-6	TRBJ1-5	CASSAGGRINQPQHF
TRBV7-9	TRBJ1-2	CASSSPGQAKWGYTF
TRBV29-1	TRBJ2-3	CSVVGRTEGGAQYF
TRBV18	TRBJ1-3	CASSPTWQGQPGNTIYF
TRBV5-1	TRBJ2-3	CATRVGRADTQYF